This TCR beta chain was documented in a study of naive and memory T cell subsets. General study findings and limits: The RNA method is potentially sensitive to activation and differentiation changes.

CDR3 length: 14 amino acids. Trimming cost V 8 bases and J 0 bases, with 13 bases left between them. Germline CDR1 is MNHEY and CDR2 is SMNVEV (reference sequence). As for this clonotype: What it binds is unknown.

For blood and skin samples, reverse transcription used TCR alpha and beta constant primers. The SP2 primer and nested alpha and beta constant region primers amplified ligated cDNA in four rounds. One entry per CDR3 protein results from TCRdb running MiXCR on the 5' RACE reads. The table has approximately 27,000 distinct CDR3 sequences, around 21% seen once; the top ten hold approximately 1.8%. RNA was extracted from less than 3 ml of whole blood of healthy adults. An oligonucleotide containing a UMI was ligated to the 3' end of TCR cDNA. The chain is built from TRBV27 and TRBJ1-2; D gene uncertain. The origin of this receptor is a female donor in good health. CDR3 DNA: TGTGCCAGCTCACGTCGGGTTCCTAACTATGGCTACACCTTC. This codes for CASSRRVPNYGYTF.